This TCR beta chain is drawn from a study of spatial heterogeneity in lung cancer. Looking at the study overall: Alpha-chain detections were consistently fewer than beta-chain detections among the sequences.

TCRdb analysed the 5' RACE reads with MiXCR anew, one entry per CDR3 protein. The sample contains 35,000 to 45,000 distinct CDR3 sequences, approximately 7.5% of which appear only once. This CDR3 spans 15 amino acids. J gave up 1 base and V 3 bases, and 5 bases lay outside the gene matches. Germline CDR1 is SGHRS and CDR2 is YFSETQ. Time point here: blood at routine non-recurrence follow-up after resection. The clonotype originates from a male donor with early-stage non-small cell lung cancer. The chain joins TRBV5-1 to TRBJ1-2; TRBD1 aligns across 8 bases. This sample comprised PBMCs, obtained at follow-up. CDR3 sequence reads: CASSSIQGVNYGYTF. The CDR3 DNA is TGCGCCAGCAGCTCCATACAGGGGGTTAACTATGGCTACACCTTC.